The rows below give T cell receptor beta chains drawn from one sample of a study of T cells in localized non-small cell lung cancer. The table came from immunoSEQ multiplex PCR; TCRdb's copy has only in-frame clones and leaves some out. The table records several thousand clones, around 30% of them present only once. The sequenced sample was lung tumor tissue, obtained before any cancer treatment. The receptor source for this set is a woman aged 40-75 years with stage I squamous cell lung carcinoma. The CDR3 runs from the conserved cysteine through the conserved F or W. The D gene is left open where the match is weak. A row's size may be missing; if present it is once, few, many or a size class.

d_gene,j_gene,v_gene,abundance,CDR3aa,CDR3nt
.,TRBJ2-1,TRBV7-5,few,CASSLVQTNNEQFF,TGTGCCAGCAGCTTAGTGCAGACTAACAATGAGCAGTTCTTC
TRBD1,TRBJ1-2,TRBV30,few,CAWTGGKDGYTF,TGTGCCTGGACAGGGGGGAAGGATGGCTACACCTTC
TRBD1,TRBJ2-3,TRBV6-8,few,CASSLGQGRVGDTQYF,TGTGCCAGCAGTCTGGGACAGGGGAGAGTTGGGGATACGCAGTATTTT
.,TRBJ2-7,TRBV29-1,.,CSVSTGQEYEQYF,TGCAGCGTCTCTACAGGGCAGGAGTACGAGCAGTACTTC
.,TRBJ2-2,TRBV11-3,medium-sized,CASSLGDTFTGELFF,TGTGCCAGCAGCTTGGGGGACACCTTCACCGGGGAGCTGTTTTTT
.,TRBJ2-7,TRBV28,few,CASSLAGTLNYEQYF,TGTGCCAGCAGTTTGGCCGGGACTTTAAACTACGAGCAGTACTTC
.,TRBJ1-3,TRBV5-1,.,CASASLGTGNTIYF,TGCGCCAGCGCCTCCCTTGGGACCGGAAACACCATATATTTT
.,TRBJ2-6,TRBV18,few,CASSPPRSPGANVLTF,TGTGCCAGCTCACCACCAAGGAGTCCTGGGGCCAACGTCCTGACTTTC
TRBD1,TRBJ2-1,TRBV11-3,.,CASSSGQGAYNEQFF,TGTGCCAGCAGCTCCGGACAGGGGGCCTACAATGAGCAGTTCTTC
.,TRBJ1-3,TRBV5-1,.,CASSLEDSGNTIYF,TGCGCCAGCAGCTTGGAGGACTCTGGAAACACCATATATTTT
.,TRBJ1-2,TRBV30,.,CAWSGETRTTGYTF,TGTGCCTGGAGTGGGGAAACCAGGACCACAGGCTACACCTTC
.,TRBJ2-7,TRBV14,few,CASSQTGYEQYF,TGTGCCAGCAGCCAGACAGGCTACGAGCAGTACTTC
.,TRBJ1-5,TRBV30,.,CAWSVQGDRPQHF,TGTGCCTGGAGTGTGCAGGGCGATCGGCCCCAGCATTTT
.,TRBJ1-5,TRBV2,few,CAMSGHRNQPQHF,TGTGCCATGTCGGGACACCGCAATCAGCCCCAGCATTTT
.,TRBJ1-1,TRBV9,few,CASSRGNTEAFF,TGTGCCAGCAGCCGGGGAAACACTGAAGCTTTCTTT
.,TRBJ2-7,TRBV14,.,CASSLGITSGGRYYEQYF,TGTGCCAGCAGCCTGGGAATTACCTCCGGTGGCCGGTACTACGAGCAGTACTTC
.,TRBJ1-1,TRBV11-3,large,CASSLVRGWNTEAFF,TGTGCCAGCAGCTTGGTTCGGGGGTGGAACACTGAAGCTTTCTTT
.,TRBJ1-1,TRBV14,.,CASSLRTRGRKGDTEAFF,TGTGCCAGCAGCCTAAGGACCCGGGGACGCAAGGGTGACACTGAAGCTTTCTTT
.,TRBJ1-1,TRBV19,few,CASKQGSEAFF,TGTGCCAGTAAACAGGGTTCTGAAGCTTTCTTT
.,TRBJ1-2,TRBV5-1,.,CASSLAQPNYGYTF,TGCGCCAGCAGCTTGGCCCAGCCCAACTATGGCTACACCTTC
.,TRBJ2-7,TRBV6-8,few,CASSYSRGPGYEQYF,TGTGCCAGCAGTTACTCGAGGGGCCCCGGCTACGAGCAGTACTTC
.,TRBJ2-2,TRBV12-5,large,CASGLEPRPNTGELFF,TGTGCTAGTGGTTTGGAGCCCAGACCGAACACCGGGGAGCTGTTTTTT